This T cell receptor (beta chain) was observed in a study of a mutant IDH1 vaccine in newly diagnosed glioma. Across the study: Vaccines began 4-6 weeks after radiotherapy alone, or with temozolomide cycles. Before enrollment, patients got radiotherapy alone, temozolomide alone, or mostly the combination.

TCRdb's table, derived via immunoSEQ multiplex PCR, lists solely in-frame clones and lacks some. The sample holds about 75,000 clones, about 91% seen once. CDR3 size: 15 residues. CDR1 ENHRY and CDR2 SYGVKD come from the germline V gene. The V gene end was trimmed by 2 bases and the J gene end by 2 bases; junction bases not matched to a gene: 5. As to time point: week 5, during vaccination. The study gave 300 ug of mutant IDH1 20-mer peptide per vaccine dose, with topical imiquimod. With respect to this clone: What it binds is not known.

This rearrangement joins TRBV10-3 to TRBJ2-5; the match to TRBD2 covers 7 bases. The sequencing used PBMCs, collected from a glioma patient whose treatment included an IDH1 peptide vaccine. This sequence was found in a woman between 45 and 60 years old with glioma. The CDR3 coding sequence is TGTGCCATCAGTGAGGCCCTAGCGGCACAAGAGACCCAGTACTTC. This gives the protein CAISEALAAQETQYF.